The 25 T cell receptor beta chains below come from one sample, sequenced in a study of control samples from healthy donors and cancer patients (dated by TCRdb to the early 2020s). The library was built by means of the immunoSEQ multiplex PCR assay. The immuneACCESS repertoire file appears here via TCRdb, limited to in-frame rearrangements. These files lack a portion of the clones; in checked studies, under half of the deficit traces to unresolved V genes, and the cause of the others is not known. This sample lists 150,000 to 200,000 clones; 90% to 95% were detected once. The biggest ten clones account for approximately 1.4% of the sample. Sequencing was done on a sample of blood. The origin of the receptors is a man between 25 and 39 years old in good health.

The CDR3 DNA reads TGTGCCAGCAGCCAAGATATTAGGAGGGGCGACAAGGGAAACGAAAAACTGTTTTTT. Translating it yields CASSQDIRRGDKGNEKLFF. The rearrangement joins TRBV3-1 (or the pseudogene TRBV3-2) to TRBJ1-4, with D perhaps TRBD1 (5 bases). From germline, CDR1 is LGHDT and CDR2 YNNKEL (reference sequence). The V gene lost 0 bases and the J gene lost 8 bases, with 25 bases spanning the gap. This CDR3 spans 19 amino acids.

Here the CDR3 reads CASKRTTTRINEKLFF. The CDR3 nucleotides read TGTGCCAGCAAACGGACCACTACTAGGATTAATGAAAAACTGTTTTTT. This rearrangement joins TRBV2 to TRBJ1-4; D is unclear. The CDR3 is made up of 16 amino acids. Germline CDR1 is SNHLY and CDR2 is FYNNEI. V was clipped by 7 bases and J by 4 bases, with 19 bases between them.

The V and J genes are TRBV6-2 or TRBV6-3 and TRBJ2-2; 8 bases map to TRBD1. There are 16 residues in the CDR3. Per germline, CDR1 MNHEY and CDR2 SVGEGT. J lost 1 base, V lost 6 bases, and 7 bases had no gene match. CDR3 nucleotides: TGTGCCAGCAGCCTTCGAGGGACAGGGAACACCGGGGAGCTGTTTTTT. Translating gives CASSLRGTGNTGELFF.

This CDR3 is CAISASGVLYEQYF. In DNA, the CDR3 is TGTGCCATCAGCGCTAGCGGGGTCCTTTACGAGCAGTACTTC. The J gene is TRBJ2-7, the V gene TRBV10-3; 9 nucleotides agree with TRBD2. The CDR3 contains 14 residues. The ends lost 6 bases at V and 4 bases at J; junction bases unmatched: 7. Germline lookup yields CDR1 ENHRY and CDR2 SYGVKD.

The CDR3 loop reads CASSLDRGYSPLHF. For the CDR3, the DNA is TGTGCCAGCAGCTTGGATAGGGGTTATTCACCCCTCCACTTT. The V gene is TRBV5-8, the J gene TRBJ1-6; D is perhaps TRBD1 (5 bases). The germline CDR1 and CDR2 sequences are SGHTS and YDEGEE. Trimming removed 0 bases at V and 8 bases at J, with 9 bases between. This CDR3 is built from 14 residues.

The CDR3 DNA reads TGTGCCAGCAGCGCAGGACTAGGGAGGTACGAGCAGTACTTC. It yields the protein CASSAGLGRYEQYF. The chain combines TRBV9 with TRBJ2-7, with TRBD2 identical over 7 bases. The V and J ends lost 3 bases and 4 bases, in that order; junction bases with no gene match: 7. From germline, CDR1 is SGDLS and CDR2 YYNGEE. There are 14 residues in the CDR3. Filled out from reference TRBV9 and TRBJ2-7, the complete variable domain reads DSGVTQTPKHLITATGQRVTLRCSPRSGDLSVYWYQQSLDQGLQFLIQYYNGEERAKGNILERFSAQQFPDLHSELNLSSLELGDSALYFCASSAGLGRYEQYFGPGTRLTVT.

With regard to this clone: The germline gene is not matched at one end of the junction; a read error may be the cause. The J gene is TRBJ2-5, the V gene TRBV3-1 (or the pseudogene TRBV3-2); D perhaps matches TRBD2 (6 bases). CDR3 length: 14 residues. In germline, CDR1 is LGHDT, CDR2 YNNKEL (reference sequence). CDR3 nucleotide sequence: TGTGCCAGCAGCCGGGGGGTTAACCAAGGGACCCAGTACTTC. Translation: CASSRGVNQGTQYF.

The chain links TRBV11-2 to TRBJ1-2, with 7 bases lining up with TRBD1. In germline, CDR1 is SGHAT, CDR2 FQNNGV. J gave up 7 bases and V 5 bases, and 7 bases lay outside the gene matches. This CDR3 is built from 13 residues. In DNA form, the CDR3 reads TGTGCCAGCAGCCCCGACAGGGCTGCTGGCTACACCTTC. Translated: CASSPDRAAGYTF.

In its sample, this clone was seen once. The CDR3: CASSPTENEKLFF. The DNA for the CDR3 is TGCGCCAGCAGCCCGACAGAAAATGAAAAACTGTTTTTT. The rearrangement joins TRBV5-1 to TRBJ1-4; possibly TRBD1 for D (5 bases). CDR3 length: 13 residues. Trimming shortened V by 4 bases and J by 5 bases, and 9 bases separated the two germline ends. Germline V lookup: CDR1 SGHRS, CDR2 YFSETQ.

This chain joins TRBV4-2 and TRBJ2-3, with 12 bases that match TRBD2. This CDR3 has 16 residues. Unmatched junction bases numbered 7, after V lost 4 bases and J lost 5 bases. CDR1 LGHNA and CDR2 YNFKEQ come from the germline V gene. The CDR3 DNA sequence: TGTGCCAGCAGCCTGCCCCTAGCGGGAGGGGGAGATACGCAGTATTTT. As protein: CASSLPLAGGGDTQYF.

The chain is built from TRBV7-2 and TRBJ2-7; weak D call: TRBD1 (5 bases). Germline V lookup: CDR1 SGHTA, CDR2 FQGNSA. The ends were cut back, 3 bases at V and 3 bases at J, with 15 bases in the middle. The CDR3 is 15 residues long. CDR3 sequence (DNA): TGTGCCAGCAGCTTTCGCCGGGCCAGGGACTACGAGCAGTACTTC. Translation gives CASSFRRARDYEQYF.

The chain carries TRBV19 and TRBJ1-1; unclear D gene. Germline V CDR1 and CDR2: LNHDA, SQIVND (reference sequence). V was clipped by 2 bases and J by 5 bases, with 12 bases between them. The CDR3 spans 14 residues. The CDR3: CASSISNNPTEAFF. The CDR3 bases are TGTGCCAGTAGTATAAGTAACAACCCAACTGAAGCTTTCTTT.

This chain connects TRBV15 to TRBJ1-1; 7 bases are shared with TRBD1. The CDR3 length is 16 residues. Germline assignment: CDR1 LNHNV and CDR2 YYDKDF (reference sequence). Unmatched junction bases numbered 5, after V lost 0 bases and J lost 1 base. CDR3 amino acids: CATSRDSTGRNTEAFF. The CDR3 DNA reads TGTGCCACCAGCAGAGACTCGACAGGGCGGAACACTGAAGCTTTCTTT.

The chain couples TRBV6-1 to TRBJ2-7; 9 bases are a match to TRBD1. The CDR3 runs to 16 residues. After removal of 4 bases from V and 5 bases from J, the junction contained 12 bases not matched to a gene. CDR1 is MNHNS, CDR2 SASEGT, per germline. The CDR3 is CASSAPDRGTWDEQYF. In DNA form, the CDR3 reads TGTGCCAGCAGTGCCCCGGACAGGGGAACGTGGGACGAGCAGTACTTC.

The chain couples TRBV2 to TRBJ2-1, with TRBD1 matching 9 bases. The CDR3 runs to 14 residues. CDR1 and CDR2 (germline): SNHLY, FYNNEI. The ends lost 6 bases at V and 9 bases at J; junction bases unmatched: 9. The CDR3 sequence is CASSPGQGIGEQFF. CDR3 in DNA: TGTGCCAGCAGCCCGGGACAGGGAATCGGTGAGCAGTTCTTC.

The rearrangement links TRBV9 to TRBJ1-6; 7 bases are a match to TRBD1. The junction had 11 bases not matched to a gene; V was cut back by 2 bases and J by 9 bases. This CDR3 has 16 amino acids. Per the germline V gene, CDR1 is SGDLS and CDR2 is YYNGEE. The CDR3 here is CASSVDLRDSGSPLHF. CDR3 nucleotide sequence: TGTGCCAGCAGCGTCGACCTTAGGGACAGCGGTTCACCCCTCCACTTT.

The genes are TRBV29-1 and TRBJ2-7; TRBD1 matches at 8 bases. Germline CDR1 and CDR2: SQVTM and ANQGSEA. V shed 6 bases, J shed 3 bases, and the junction held 4 bases outside the gene matches. This CDR3 comprises 12 residues. The CDR3 region has the DNA TGCAGCGTCCGCGGACAGGGCTACGAGCAGTACTTC. This codes for CSVRGQGYEQYF.

The gene calls are TRBV5-6 and TRBJ1-2; TRBD1 agrees at 11 bases. Trimming at V came to 0 bases and at J to 7 bases, leaving 2 bases not matched to a gene. The CDR3 consists of 14 residues. The germline CDR1 and CDR2 sequences are SGHDT and YYEEEE. CDR3: CASSLGDRGAGYTF. CDR3 nucleotides: TGTGCCAGCAGCTTGGGGGACAGGGGGGCTGGCTACACCTTC.

The CDR3 loop reads CATSRDSRALRKGNQPQHF. In DNA form, the CDR3 reads TGTGCCACCAGCAGAGATTCAAGGGCCTTGAGGAAGGGCAATCAGCCCCAGCATTTT. The chain joins TRBV15 to TRBJ1-5; D unclear. Germline loops: CDR1 LNHNV, CDR2 YYDKDF (reference sequence). Trimming removed 0 bases at V and 2 bases at J, with 20 bases between. The CDR3 totals 19 residues.

The rearrangement uses TRBV6-5 and TRBJ2-7; D perhaps matches TRBD2 (7 bases). CDR3 length equals 14 residues. V was shortened by 10 bases and J by 1 base, with 17 bases between the two germline ends. The germline gives CDR1 MNHEY, CDR2 SVGAGI. In nucleotides, the CDR3 is TGTGCCACCCAACGGGGGGCGATATCCTACGAGCAGTACTTC. Its protein is CATQRGAISYEQYF.

This clone was detected only once. The rearrangement links TRBV6-5 to TRBJ1-1, with TRBD1 matching 7 bases. The germline gives CDR1 MNHEY, CDR2 SVGAGI. The ends lost 4 bases at V and 0 bases at J; junction bases unmatched: 5. The CDR3 runs 15 residues. CDR3 sequence (DNA): TGTGCCAGCAGTTTCAGGACAGGATTGAACACTGAAGCTTTCTTT. Amino acid sequence: CASSFRTGLNTEAFF.

The DNA of the CDR3 is TGTGCCAGCCGGACTAGCGGGAGGGCCTTCGACGAGCAGTACTTC. This sequence encodes CASRTSGRAFDEQYF. The genes are TRBV4-2 and TRBJ2-7; TRBD2 matches at 15 bases. This CDR3 is 15 amino acids long. From germline, CDR1 is LGHNA and CDR2 YNFKEQ. With V trimmed by 8 bases and J by 5 bases, 7 bases remained unmatched.

The chain links TRBV20-1 to TRBJ2-3; D remains unclear. With 7 bases removed from V and 1 base from J, the gap between germline ends came to 6 bases. In germline, CDR1 is DFQATT, CDR2 SNEGSKA (reference sequence). This CDR3 is 11 amino acids long. This CDR3 reads CSGAGTDTQYF. CDR3 bases: TGCAGTGGGGCGGGCACAGATACGCAGTATTTT.

This clone has just a few counts. The V gene is TRBV6-6, the J gene TRBJ1-1; D not resolved. Germline V gene lookup returns CDR1 MNHNY and CDR2 SVGAGI (reference sequence). Trimming stripped 6 bases from V and 2 bases from J, with 19 bases between. The CDR3 covers 16 residues. DNA of the CDR3: TGTGCCAGCAGCGCCGGGTTAGCGACCTTCAACACTGAAGCTTTCTTT. As protein: CASSAGLATFNTEAFF.

The chain employs TRBV5-5 and TRBJ2-7; 10 bases fit TRBD1. Germline V gene sequence: CDR1 SGHKS, CDR2 YYEKEE (reference sequence). The CDR3 runs to 15 residues. The junction had 6 bases not matched to a gene; V was cut back by 5 bases and J by 1 base. CDR3 sequence: CASRPPGQGSYEQYF. CDR3 in DNA: TGTGCCAGCAGACCACCGGGACAGGGGTCCTACGAGCAGTACTTC. Drawing the rest from reference TRBV5-5 and TRBJ2-7, the complete variable domain is DAGVTQSPTHLIKTRGQQVTLRCSPISGHKSVSWYQQVLGQGPQFIFQYYEKEERGRGNFPDRFSARQFPNYSSELNVNALLLGDSALYLCASRPPGQGSYEQYFGPGTRLTVT.